The present TCR beta chain was sequenced within a study of radiation and T cells in renal cell carcinoma. The CDR3 contains 15 residues. Trimming removed 5 bases at V and 4 bases at J, with 17 bases between. Per germline, CDR1 LNHNV and CDR2 YYDKDF (reference sequence). Regarding time point: blood 4 weeks post-SBRT, at nephrectomy. Treatment given: 15 Gy SBRT to primary tumor, nephrectomy 4 weeks later. The data were produced by immunoSEQ multiplex PCR, yet TCRdb's version contains in-frame clones alone and is incomplete. The data contain some 150,000 clones, 75% to 90% of them singletons. V usage is TRBV15 and J usage is TRBJ1-2; D is unclear. The sequence was collected from a woman in her fifties or sixties with renal cell carcinoma. Here the sequenced sample was blood, taken from a patient whose treatment included radiotherapy and nephrectomy. Here the CDR3 reads CATSPTKGEGYGYTF. The CDR3 coding sequence is TGTGCCACCAGCCCAACTAAGGGTGAAGGCTATGGCTACACCTTC.